The rows below give T cell receptor beta chains drawn from one sample of a study of beta chain features in type 1 diabetes. Repertoires were generated with immunoSEQ multiplex PCR, while TCRdb's copy carries only in-frame clones and drops some. There are hundreds of thousands of clones in the sample; 9.6% occur only once, and under 0.045% lies in the top ten. Sample: naive CD4+ T cells from blood. Receptors originate from a woman in her late teens or twenties in good health. Each CDR3 is given without its conserved first and last residue. D genes are given only for firm matches.

d_gene | j_gene | v_gene | CDR3aa
TRBD1 | TRBJ2-4 | TRBV7-9 | ASSLGGPTGAAKNIQY
TRBD1 | TRBJ1-2 | TRBV28 | ASSMGDREYGYT
TRBD2 | TRBJ2-2 | TRBV30 | AWSYTSAGELF
- | TRBJ2-5 | TRBV7-9 | ASSLVNIAGPQETQY
TRBD2 | TRBJ2-7 | TRBV5-4 | ASSPVLADSYEQY
- | TRBJ1-2 | TRBV5-1 | ASSLGSGAGSDLGYT
TRBD1 | TRBJ2-1 | TRBV19 | ASSTDRALRRFEQF
- | TRBJ1-2 | TRBV30 | AWRLIGGAGYGYT
- | TRBJ1-2 | TRBV30 | AWSVLVRGASYGYT
TRBD1 | TRBJ1-2 | TRBV30 | ASDRGYGYT
- | TRBJ1-1 | TRBV7-3 | ASSSQGRDTEAF
- | TRBJ1-6 | TRBV30 | AWSATARNSPLH
- | TRBJ1-2 | TRBV28 | ASSLNDKNYGYT
TRBD1 | TRBJ2-5 | TRBV25-1 | ASSEPTGGSETQY
- | TRBJ1-2 | TRBV30 | ASSTSYGYT
- | TRBJ2-1 | TRBV7-3 | ASSLSNNEQF
- | TRBJ2-2 | TRBV6-1 | ASIRTRQTGELF
TRBD2 | TRBJ2-7 | TRBV29-1 | SARYSSGPYEQY
TRBD1 | TRBJ1-5 | TRBV2 | ASRTTGNQPQH
- | TRBJ1-2 | TRBV6-1 | ASSQRDYGYT
TRBD1 | TRBJ2-1 | TRBV5-1 | ASSLARGLSEGAGYNEQF
TRBD1 | TRBJ1-2 | TRBV6-5 | ASRRTGQGVEGYT
- | TRBJ1-2 | TRBV15 | ATRPIQGPYGYT
- | TRBJ1-3 | TRBV7-2 | ASSLAGGGGNTIY
TRBD2 | TRBJ2-3 | TRBV7-7 | ASSAMAAGGIDTQY
TRBD2 | TRBJ2-1 | TRBV12-5 | ASGLPPSTSGGVNEQF
TRBD2 | TRBJ2-1 | TRBV5-4 | ASSLSSGSSYNEQF
- | TRBJ1-5 | TRBV10-3 | AISDSPGAVSPQH
- | TRBJ2-1 | TRBV7-3 | ASSQEGGFYNEQF
TRBD1 | TRBJ1-2 | TRBV27 | ASSSLGQGGGYT
TRBD2 | TRBJ2-1 | TRBV5-1 | ASSLGLAGDIEQF
- | TRBJ2-7 | TRBV6-1 | ASSELARIYEQY
TRBD2 | TRBJ2-7 | TRBV12-5 | ASGLVLAVNPSEQY
TRBD1 | TRBJ1-1 | TRBV5-1 | ASSFGTAGNTEAF
- | TRBJ1-1 | TRBV19 | ASSIDRESGAF
- | TRBJ2-7 | TRBV18 | ASSSTDEQY
- | TRBJ2-7 | TRBV5-1 | ASSLGGTYEQY
- | TRBJ2-1 | TRBV5-1 | ASSKDSGVMYEQF
- | TRBJ2-1 | TRBV19 | ASSIGPRYNEQF
- | TRBJ2-3 | TRBV9 | ASSVHSTDTQY
- | TRBJ1-2 | TRBV11-2 | ASSSNRPQGYGGYT
- | TRBJ1-4 | TRBV30 | AWSVRRVNNEKLF
- | TRBJ2-7 | TRBV5-4 | ASSLGQAAYEQY
- | TRBJ1-2 | TRBV30 | AWSVLGARGYT
TRBD1 | TRBJ1-1 | TRBV2 | ASKSDRGRMNTEAF
TRBD2 | TRBJ2-1 | TRBV10-2 | ASRQLAGGNGEQF
- | TRBJ2-5 | TRBV9 | ASSVAPGPPGETQY
TRBD1 | TRBJ2-7 | TRBV7-6 | ASSSAAGGSEQY
TRBD1 | TRBJ1-1 | TRBV2 | ASRGTAPRTEAF